This T cell receptor (beta chain) was identified during a study of regulatory T cells in long-lasting Graves disease. Study-wide points: TRBV28, TRBJ1-2 and TRBJ2-5 emerged as the favored segments in persistent disease.

Time point specified: persistent/refractory GD, antithyroid drugs over 5 years with positive TRAb. The authors made the TCR library using RNA they extracted from PBMCs. Comment on this clonotype: Its matching antigen is unknown.

iRepertoire HTBI primers and Arm-PCR of CDR3 regions built TCR beta libraries. One entry per CDR3 protein, called by TCRdb with MiXCR from the multiplex PCR reads. The data hold around 460,000 distinct CDR3 sequences, with 22% observed a single time. The V gene lost 0 bases and the J gene lost 7 bases, with 16 bases spanning the gap. Germline V gene sequence: CDR1 LGHDT, CDR2 YNNKEL (reference sequence). This CDR3 region has 17 residues. The chain combines TRBV3-1 with TRBJ1-6, with D tentatively TRBD1 (6 bases). The sequence was collected from a female donor with Graves disease. The sample consisted of peripheral blood mononuclear cells (PBMCs), taken when the disease was refractory, from a patient treated with antithyroid drugs. CDR3 sequence reads: CASSQERGGPENSPLHF. The CDR3, as DNA: TGTGCCAGCAGCCAAGAACGCGGGGGGCCAGAGAATTCACCCCTCCACTTT.